A single sample is the source of the 4 T cell receptor beta chains below, sequenced in a study of T cells in Graves' hyperthyroidism and ophthalmopathy. The CDR3 regions of TCR beta were amplified from RNA transcripts. HTBI primers drove first-round RT-PCR of the TCR CDR3. Via MiXCR, TCRdb re-called the multiplex PCR reads, giving one row per CDR3 protein. The repertoire holds about 380,000 distinct CDR3 sequences, with roughly 13% as singletons. The source material was blood. The receptors come from a man between 25 and 39 years old with Graves' hyperthyroidism that later progressed to Graves' ophthalmopathy.

This clonotype was counted between two and nine times. The CDR3 reads CASSYGQGVEYF. For the CDR3, the DNA is TGTGCCAGCAGTTACGGACAGGGGGTTGAGTACTTC. This sequence joins TRBV6-5 and TRBJ2-5; the match to TRBD1 covers 10 bases. The CDR3 consists of 12 residues. The trim removed 2 bases at V and 12 bases at J, leaving 3 bases unmatched. Per germline, CDR1 MNHEY and CDR2 SVGAGI.

This clonotype has ten or more counts. This chain uses TRBV30 with TRBJ1-6; D is unclear. The germline V and J ends were trimmed by 2 bases and 7 bases, with 9 bases remaining between them. The CDR3 runs to 13 residues. CDR1 is GTSNPN and CDR2 is SVGIG in the germline V gene (reference sequence). This chain's CDR3 is CAWSKQENSPLHF. Here the CDR3 DNA reads TGTGCCTGGAGTAAGCAGGAGAATTCACCCCTCCACTTT.

This rearrangement joins TRBV7-9 to TRBJ2-3, with 7 bases that match TRBD1. V gave up 4 bases and J gave up 6 bases; unmatched junction bases: 7. This CDR3 has 14 amino acids. The V gene's germline CDR1 is SEHNR and CDR2 FQNEAQ (reference sequence). The CDR3 here is CASSSIQGMDTQYF. The DNA for the CDR3 is TGTGCCAGCAGCTCGATACAGGGGATGGATACGCAGTATTTT.

Ten or more counts support this clonotype. The gene calls are TRBV27 and TRBJ2-7, with D tentatively TRBD1 (7 bases). The length of the CDR3 is 15 residues. Germline assignment: CDR1 MNHEY and CDR2 SMNVEV (reference sequence). V was pared by 1 base and J by 5 bases, with 15 bases between. The CDR3 here is CASSLFGGGRNEQYF. The DNA for the CDR3 is TGTGCCAGCAGTTTATTTGGAGGGGGCAGGAACGAGCAGTACTTC.